This T cell receptor (beta chain) came from a study of Ad26.COV2.S vaccination and SARS-CoV-2 variants. The study, taken as a whole, reports: Vaccinees displayed broader spike-specific TCR repertoires than placebo recipients.

Per the germline V gene, CDR1 is SGHTA and CDR2 is FQGNSA. V dropped 1 base and J dropped 4 bases, with 8 bases sitting between them. The CDR3 runs to 14 residues. Regarding treatment: approximately 18 received Ad26.COV2.S at low or high dose, single or two shots; several received placebo; per-sample allocation not given. Samples were taken on day 63 after the first vaccine or placebo injection. This clone was seen once. Its antigen is unidentified. Repertoires were generated with immunoSEQ multiplex PCR, while TCRdb's copy carries only in-frame clones and drops some. In the table there are about 220,000 clones, 88% of which are singletons.

The source material was peripheral blood, sampled in a trial of Ad26.COV2.S vaccine versus placebo. This TCR was recovered from a person between 18 and 59 years old who received the Ad26.COV2.S COVID-19 vaccine or a placebo. The J gene is TRBJ1-5, the V gene TRBV7-2; D may be TRBD1 (5 bases). CDR3 in DNA: TGTGCCAGCAGCTTAGGACAGCCTAATCAGCCCCAGCATTTT. As protein: CASSLGQPNQPQHF.